These 31 T cell receptor beta chains were sequenced from one sample in a study of Ad26.COV2.S vaccination and SARS-CoV-2 variants. Treatment of the sample: roughly 18 received Ad26.COV2.S at low or high dose, single or two shots; roughly five received placebo; per-sample allocation not given. Each sample was drawn 63 days after the first injection (of vaccine or placebo). Libraries were prepared by immunoSEQ multiplex PCR; TCRdb keeps only in-frame clonotypes and omits some of them. The repertoire includes 350,000 to 450,000 clones, around 87% of them detected once, and about 3.5% sits in the top ten. The sequencing here drew on peripheral blood, taken in a trial of Ad26.COV2.S vaccine versus placebo. The receptor source for this set is a person aged 18 to 65 who received the Ad26.COV2.S COVID-19 vaccine or a placebo.

The genes are TRBV5-1 and TRBJ2-6; D call uncertain. Trimming cost V 0 bases and J 4 bases, with 2 bases left between them. Germline V gene data show CDR1 as SGHRS and CDR2 as YFSETQ. The CDR3 totals 13 residues. CDR3 DNA sequence: TGCGCCAGCAGCTTGGACGGGGCCAACGTCCTGACTTTC. It codes for CASSLDGANVLTF.

The chain uses TRBV3-1 (or the pseudogene TRBV3-2) and TRBJ1-2; 9 nucleotides line up with TRBD1. With 3 bases clipped from V and 7 bases from J, the junction kept 6 bases outside the gene matches. This CDR3 contains 14 residues. The germline CDR1 and CDR2 sequences are LGHDT and YNNKEL (reference sequence). The CDR3 DNA sequence: TGTGCCAGCAGCCAGCGGGACAGGGCCTTTGGCTACACCTTC. Its translation is CASSQRDRAFGYTF.

The chain employs TRBV9 and TRBJ1-2; 7 nucleotides align to TRBD1. The CDR3 is 16 amino acids. Germline CDR1 reads SGDLS; CDR2 reads YYNGEE. After removal of 4 bases from V and 1 base from J, the junction contained 10 bases not matched to a gene. In DNA form, the CDR3 reads TGTGCCAGCAGCCTAGCCCCGGGACAGAATAACTATGGCTACACCTTC. Protein: CASSLAPGQNNYGYTF.

J is TRBJ1-4 and V is TRBV2; D may be TRBD1 (5 bases). The CDR3 is 14 residues long. V shed 5 bases and J shed 5 bases, with 12 bases lying between them. Germline CDR1 is SNHLY and CDR2 is FYNNEI. The DNA for the CDR3 is TGTGCCAGCAGTCCGACAGTGGGGAATGAAAAACTGTTTTTT. Translated, it gives CASSPTVGNEKLFF.

The V gene is TRBV29-1, the J gene TRBJ2-2; D is unresolved. V was trimmed by 5 bases and J by 4 bases, leaving 8 bases between them. CDR3 size: 12 residues. Germline assignment: CDR1 SQVTM and CDR2 ANQGSEA. The CDR3 region is CSVLRSTGELFF. For the CDR3, the DNA is TGCAGCGTTTTGAGGAGCACCGGGGAGCTGTTTTTT.

The rearrangement joins TRBV10-3 to TRBJ2-5; 7 bases align to TRBD1. CDR1 is ENHRY and CDR2 is SYGVKD in the germline V gene. V shed 3 bases and J 4 bases; nucleotides not matched to a gene: 5. The CDR3 covers 14 residues. The CDR3 reads CAISEGTAVETQYF. In DNA, the CDR3 is TGTGCCATCAGTGAAGGGACAGCTGTAGAGACCCAGTACTTC.

CDR3 nucleotides: TGCGCCAGCAGCTTGGTCAAGAGAGAGGACGAGCAGTACTTC. This codes for CASSLVKREDEQYF. The V and J genes are TRBV5-1 and TRBJ2-7; D is unresolved. CDR3 length equals 14 residues. V was cut by 0 bases and J by 5 bases, with 12 bases left in between. CDR1 is SGHRS and CDR2 is YFSETQ in the germline V gene.

The table lists this clone with a count of one. V and J are TRBV18 and TRBJ1-1; 8 bases match TRBD1. CDR1 is KGHSH, CDR2 LQKENI, per germline. There are 16 residues in the CDR3. The trim removed 6 bases at V and 7 bases at J, leaving 16 bases unmatched. The CDR3: CASSPGRGRGRNEAFF. The CDR3 nucleotides read TGTGCCAGCTCCCCGGGGAGGGGCAGGGGGCGTAATGAAGCTTTCTTT.

This chain connects TRBV7-8 to TRBJ1-1, with D possibly being TRBD1 (6 bases). This CDR3 has 14 residues. The germline gives CDR1 SGHVS, CDR2 FQNEAQ. V lost 3 bases to trimming and J lost 5 bases, with 13 bases between them. CDR3 residues: CASSLRRGGTEAFF. CDR3 bases: TGTGCCAGCAGCTTGCGGAGGGGGGGGACTGAAGCTTTCTTT.

The J gene is TRBJ2-2, the V gene TRBV7-2, with 8 bases fitting TRBD1. The CDR3 spans 16 residues. Trimming took 5 bases from V and 2 from J; bases not matched to a gene: 7. Germline CDR1 SGHTA, CDR2 FQGNSA. CDR3 bases: TGTGCCAGCAGCCCCGGGACAGGCTATAACACCGGGGAGCTGTTTTTT. Protein: CASSPGTGYNTGELFF.

This chain uses TRBV2 with TRBJ1-1; 8 nucleotides agree with TRBD1. The CDR3 has 12 amino acids. Germline V gives CDR1 SNHLY, CDR2 FYNNEI. Trimming at V came to 5 bases and at J to 9 bases, leaving 5 bases not matched to a gene. The DNA for the CDR3 is TGTGCCAGCAGTTCGGACAGGGTAAAAGCTTTCTTT. The encoded protein is CASSSDRVKAFF.

The chain employs TRBV5-1 and TRBJ1-6; D gene unclear. Germline loops: CDR1 SGHRS, CDR2 YFSETQ. V lost 4 bases and J lost 12, with 17 bases in between. The CDR3 is 14 residues long. The CDR3 nucleotides are TGCGCCAGCAGCCAAGACCAATCGAGACAACCCCTCCACTTT. Translated, it gives CASSQDQSRQPLHF.

This clone has just a few counts. V usage is TRBV6-5 and J usage is TRBJ1-5; unclear D gene. Trimming removed 0 bases from V and 9 bases from J, with 9 bases in between. The germline gives CDR1 MNHEY, CDR2 SVGAGI. The CDR3 sequence is 13 residues long. The chain's CDR3 is CASSYSPGRPQHF. CDR3 in DNA: TGTGCCAGCAGTTACTCGCCTGGACGGCCCCAGCATTTT.

V is TRBV11-2 and J is TRBJ2-5; tentatively, D is TRBD2 (7 bases). Trimming stripped 6 bases from V and 5 bases from J, with 16 bases between. The CDR3 loop spans 14 amino acids. In germline, CDR1 is SGHAT, CDR2 FQNNGV. CDR3 in amino acids: CASRRAGARETQYF. Written as DNA, the CDR3 is TGTGCCAGCAGACGGGCGGGGGCGAGGGAGACCCAGTACTTC.

The CDR3 spells CAIARGAQETQYF. Written as DNA, the CDR3 is TGTGCCATCGCGAGGGGGGCCCAAGAGACCCAGTACTTC. V gene TRBV10-3 combines with J gene TRBJ2-5; D tentatively reads TRBD1 or TRBD2 (6 bases each). The CDR3 is 13 residues long. Germline CDR1 is ENHRY and CDR2 is SYGVKD. The germline V and J ends were trimmed by 8 bases and 1 base, with 11 bases remaining between them.

V usage is TRBV23-1 and J usage is TRBJ2-2, with D perhaps TRBD1 or TRBD2 (5 bases each). TRBV23-1 falls under the ORF class, with uncertain function. V lost 9 bases and J lost 4, with 27 bases in between. The CDR3 spans 18 residues. The CDR3 loop reads CASLGDPRPNVGTGELFF. CDR3 nucleotide sequence: TGCGCCAGTCTGGGGGACCCGAGACCGAACGTGGGCACCGGGGAGCTGTTTTTT.

This sequence joins TRBV3-1 (or the pseudogene TRBV3-2) and TRBJ1-6; D ambiguous. CDR3 length equals 14 residues. Germline V gene data show CDR1 as LGHDT and CDR2 as YNNKEL (reference sequence). The V gene lost 0 bases and the J gene lost 10 bases, with 10 bases spanning the gap. The CDR3 DNA follows: TGTGCCAGCAGCCAAGAAGAAGGAGTCTCACCCCTCCACTTT. As protein: CASSQEEGVSPLHF.

V is TRBV11-1 and J is TRBJ1-2, with 9 bases lining up with TRBD1. This CDR3 has 16 amino acids. After removal of 3 bases from V and 3 bases from J, the junction contained 8 bases not matched to a gene. The V gene's germline CDR1 is SGHAT and CDR2 FQDESV (reference sequence). CDR3 sequence (DNA): TGTGCCAGCAGCTTGGGTCGAACAGGGGGCGACTATGGCTACACCTTC. Residues: CASSLGRTGGDYGYTF.

The rearrangement uses TRBV30 and TRBJ1-4, with TRBD1 as a possible D gene (6 bases). This CDR3 has 15 amino acids. Trimming stripped 7 bases from V and 0 bases from J, with 15 bases between. Looked up from germline, CDR1 is GTSNPN and CDR2 is SVGIG (reference sequence). The CDR3 region is CAFGRDTATNEKLFF. The CDR3, as DNA: TGTGCCTTCGGACGGGACACTGCAACTAATGAAAAACTGTTTTTT.

This sequence joins TRBV18 and TRBJ1-5; D is ambiguous. The germline gives CDR1 KGHSH, CDR2 LQKENI. The CDR3 covers 13 residues. Trimming removed 5 bases from V and 5 bases from J, with 10 bases in between. CDR3 coding DNA: TGTGCCAGCTCATCTGTCTGGGATCAGCCCCAGCATTTT. Its protein is CASSSVWDQPQHF.

This clone was counted a single time. A far larger clone is off by one base, so a read error is likely. The J gene is TRBJ1-1, the V gene TRBV7-9; D is ambiguous. The V end was cut by 5 bases, the J end by 2 bases, with 6 bases between. Germline V lookup: CDR1 SEHNR, CDR2 FQNEAQ (reference sequence). This CDR3 contains 12 residues. CDR3 in DNA: TGTGCCAGCAGCCCCCCCAACACTGAAGCTTTCTTT. Translated, it gives CASSPPNTEAFF.

The chain uses TRBV5-5 and TRBJ2-7, with D tentatively TRBD1 or TRBD2 (6 bases each). Germline CDR1 reads SGHKS; CDR2 reads YYEKEE (reference sequence). The CDR3 loop spans 14 amino acids. V dropped 0 bases and J dropped 4 bases, with 11 bases sitting between them. This CDR3 is CASSLGLGGYEQYF. The CDR3 region has the DNA TGTGCCAGCAGCTTGGGACTAGGGGGTTACGAGCAGTACTTC.

V gene TRBV30 combines with J gene TRBJ2-7; D is unresolved. V was clipped by 2 bases and J by 0 bases, with 14 bases between them. CDR1 is GTSNPN and CDR2 is SVGIG in the germline V gene (reference sequence). This CDR3 contains 15 residues. CDR3 protein: CAWSPFKESSYEQYF. The CDR3 coding sequence is TGTGCCTGGAGTCCGTTTAAAGAGAGCTCCTACGAGCAGTACTTC. Together with reference TRBV30 and TRBJ2-7, the CDR3 gives the full variable domain: SQTIHQWPATLVQPVGSPLSLECTVEGTSNPNLYWYRQAAGRGLQLLFYSVGIGQISSEVPQNLSASRPQDRQFILSSKKLLLSDSGFYLCAWSPFKESSYEQYFGPGTRLTVT.

This clone has just a few counts. V usage is TRBV6-5 and J usage is TRBJ1-5, with a possible D match to TRBD1 (5 bases). V lost 5 bases to trimming and J lost 1 base, with 12 bases between them. The CDR3 runs 15 residues. Per the germline V gene, CDR1 is MNHEY and CDR2 is SVGAGI. CDR3 nucleotide sequence: TGTGCCAGCAGTCCCCAACGGGACAGCAATCAGCCCCAGCATTTT. Encoded protein: CASSPQRDSNQPQHF.

The chain joins TRBV15 to TRBJ2-1; D is uncertain. This CDR3 region has 17 residues. Germline V gene lookup returns CDR1 LNHNV and CDR2 YYDKDF (reference sequence). V lost 4 bases to trimming and J lost 6 bases, with 22 bases between them. CDR3 residues: CATSIPNRALGVNEQFF. The CDR3 nucleotides read TGTGCCACCAGCATCCCGAACCGGGCTCTTGGTGTCAATGAGCAGTTCTTC.

The chain is built from TRBV10-3 and TRBJ1-1; D uncertain. Trimming shortened V by 11 bases and J by 0 bases, and 16 bases separated the two germline ends. Germline CDR1 reads ENHRY; CDR2 reads SYGVKD. This CDR3 spans 14 amino acids. Here the CDR3 DNA reads TGTGCCGCGCAGTCGGAGAGCTTGAACACTGAAGCTTTCTTT. This codes for CAAQSESLNTEAFF.

This clone appeared a single time. V usage is TRBV10-3 and J usage is TRBJ1-5; 7 bases map to TRBD1. V dropped 10 bases and J dropped 7; count of bases not matched to a gene: 10. This CDR3 has 13 amino acids. CDR1 is ENHRY, CDR2 SYGVKD, per germline. The DNA for the CDR3 is TGTGCCACCGCGACAGGGCGGCAGCAGCCCCAGCATTTT. Translated, it gives CATATGRQQPQHF.

This clone has a single count. One end of the junction fails to match germline, which may point to a read error. This chain joins TRBV6-4 and TRBJ1-1, with D perhaps matching TRBD1 (5 bases). The CDR3 extends over 15 amino acids. Germline V gives CDR1 MRHNA, CDR2 SNTAGT. The CDR3 DNA follows: TGTGCCCGCAGCCGGCATGGGGGGGGGAACACTGAAGCTTTCTTT. As protein: CARSRHGGGNTEAFF.

The chain uses TRBV3-1 (or the pseudogene TRBV3-2) and TRBJ2-1; no clear D gene. Trimming cost V 1 base and J 5 bases, with 6 bases left between them. CDR1 is LGHDT and CDR2 is YNNKEL in the germline V gene (reference sequence). The length of the CDR3 is 13 residues. The CDR3 sequence is CASSQARDNEQFF. DNA of the CDR3: TGTGCCAGCAGCCAAGCACGGGACAATGAGCAGTTCTTC.

CDR3 loop: CASSLVVLQGTNEKLFF. CDR3 sequence (DNA): TGTGCCAGCAGCTTAGTAGTTCTACAGGGGACTAATGAAAAACTGTTTTTT. The chain carries TRBV7-2 and TRBJ1-4; the match to TRBD1 covers 7 bases. Germline CDR1 reads SGHTA; CDR2 reads FQGNSA. The CDR3 sequence is 17 residues long. The J segment lost 2 bases and the V segment lost 1 base, leaving 7 bases of the junction unmatched.

CDR3 sequence: CASSAGRQPQHF. The CDR3 DNA sequence: TGTGCCAGCAGCGCAGGGAGGCAGCCCCAGCATTTT. The chain is built from TRBV6-5 and TRBJ1-5; possible D gene TRBD1, 5 bases. CDR1 and CDR2 (germline): MNHEY, SVGAGI. Trimming removed 6 bases from V and 7 bases from J, with 10 bases in between. The CDR3 has 12 residues.